This TCR beta chain was found in a study of shared clonotypes between healthy human individuals. This CDR3 comprises 18 residues. Germline CDR1 SEHNR, CDR2 FQNEAQ (reference sequence). The germline V and J ends were trimmed by 2 bases and 0 bases, with 14 bases remaining between them. Those who donated were healthy HIV-negative adults, with no recent acute infections or vaccinations reported. Caucasian adults residing in Nashville, Tennessee made up all the donors. Original data processing: Junction-only sequences without quality scores came from ImmunoSEQ, so filtering differed. Profiled with immunoSEQ multiplex PCR; TCRdb holds only in-frame clones, not every one. Clonal size and the V and J genes are those of that table, whereas D and trimming came from the DNA. The sample has over 1.4 million clones, roughly 96% seen once.

Sequencing used naive CD4+ T cells sorted from blood. Subset reported: CD45RA+ positively selected. The TCR sequence derives from a man under 40 in good health. The J gene is TRBJ2-6, the V gene TRBV7-9; D may be TRBD1 (6 bases). CDR3 amino acids: CASSLSVGDTSGANVLTF. The DNA for the CDR3 is TGTGCCAGCAGCTTATCGGTCGGGGACACCTCTGGGGCCAACGTCCTGACTTTC. Full variable domain (rest looked up from reference TRBV7-9 and TRBJ2-6): DTGVSQNPRHKITKRGQNVTFRCDPISEHNRLYWYRQTLGQGPEFLTYFQNEAQLEKSRLLSDRFSAERPKGSFSTLEIQRTEQGDSAMYLCASSLSVGDTSGANVLTFGAGSRLTVL.